This TCR beta chain was sequenced for a study of blood T cell repertoires in COVID-19. The overall study: Samples representing acute and convalescent COVID-19 were sourced from the United States, Italy and Spain. In each case, the material was cDNA or gDNA derived from T cells, B-cell-depleted T cells, or PBMCs.

Trimming cost V 1 base and J 6 bases; bases outside gene matches: 2. CDR1 and CDR2 from the germline V gene are MDHEN and SYDVKM. The CDR3 runs 15 residues. Under the authors' procedure: The authors estimated nucleated cell counts from reference gene primer amplification. Only in-frame clones appear in the TCRdb table, and some are missing; sequencing was by immunoSEQ multiplex PCR. The V and J calls and clone size are taken from that table; D and trimming were inferred from the DNA. The sample gives some 90,000 clones, about 89% of which show up once; roughly 9% is in the top ten. The chain combines TRBV28 with TRBJ1-4, with 10 nucleotides matching TRBD1. Sequencing was done on a sample of peripheral blood. The sequence derives from a man aged 50 or older with acute or convalescent COVID-19. The DNA for the CDR3 is TGTGCCAGCAGTTTATCGACAGGGGGCTATGAAAAACTGTTTTTT. Residues: CASSLSTGGYEKLFF.